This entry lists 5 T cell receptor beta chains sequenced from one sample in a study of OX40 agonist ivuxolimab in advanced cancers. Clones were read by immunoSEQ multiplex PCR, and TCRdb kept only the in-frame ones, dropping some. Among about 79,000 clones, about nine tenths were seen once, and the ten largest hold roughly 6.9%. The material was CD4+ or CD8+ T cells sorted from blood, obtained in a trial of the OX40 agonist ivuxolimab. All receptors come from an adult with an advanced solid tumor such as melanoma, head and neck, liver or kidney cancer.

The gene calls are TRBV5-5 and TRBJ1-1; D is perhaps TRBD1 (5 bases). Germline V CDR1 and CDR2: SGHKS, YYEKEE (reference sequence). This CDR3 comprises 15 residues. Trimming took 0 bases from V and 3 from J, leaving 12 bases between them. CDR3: CASSLALRGDTEAFF. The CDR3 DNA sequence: TGTGCCAGCAGCTTGGCCCTTCGGGGCGACACTGAAGCTTTCTTT. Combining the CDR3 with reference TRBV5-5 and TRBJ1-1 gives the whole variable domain DAGVTQSPTHLIKTRGQQVTLRCSPISGHKSVSWYQQVLGQGPQFIFQYYEKEERGRGNFPDRFSARQFPNYSSELNVNALLLGDSALYLCASSLALRGDTEAFFGQGTRLTVV.

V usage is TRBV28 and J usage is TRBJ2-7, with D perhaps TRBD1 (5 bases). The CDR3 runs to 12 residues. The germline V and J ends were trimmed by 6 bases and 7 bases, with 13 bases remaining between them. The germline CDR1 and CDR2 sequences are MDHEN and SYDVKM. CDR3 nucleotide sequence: TGTGCCAGCAGCCTCAGGGTTTCGGAGCAGTACTTC. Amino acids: CASSLRVSEQYF.

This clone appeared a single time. The CDR3 is CASSESGGNTGELFF. The CDR3 nucleotides are TGTGCCAGCAGTGAAAGTGGCGGGAACACCGGGGAGCTGTTTTTT. The gene calls are TRBV2 and TRBJ2-2; D not certain. The germline V gene has CDR1 SNHLY and CDR2 FYNNEI. The CDR3 has 15 residues. V was clipped by 2 bases and J by 1 base, with 8 bases between them.

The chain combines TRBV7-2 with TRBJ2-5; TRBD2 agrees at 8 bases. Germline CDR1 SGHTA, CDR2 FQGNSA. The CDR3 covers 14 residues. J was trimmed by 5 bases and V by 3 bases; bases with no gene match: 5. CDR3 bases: TGTGCCAGCAGCTTGGGACTAGTAGCGGAGACCCAGTACTTC. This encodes CASSLGLVAETQYF. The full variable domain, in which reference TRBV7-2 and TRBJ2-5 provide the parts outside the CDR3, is GAGVSQSPSNKVTEKGKDVELRCDPISGHTALYWYRQSLGQGLEFLIYFQGNSAPDKSGLPSDRFSAERTGGSVSTLTIQRTQQEDSAVYLCASSLGLVAETQYFGPGTRLLVL.

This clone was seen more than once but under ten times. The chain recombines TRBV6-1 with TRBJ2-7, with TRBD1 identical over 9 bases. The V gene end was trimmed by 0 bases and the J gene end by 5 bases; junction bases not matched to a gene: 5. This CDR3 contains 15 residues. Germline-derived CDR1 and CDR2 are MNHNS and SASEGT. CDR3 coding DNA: TGTGCCAGCAGTGAAGCCGGGACAGGGCTCGACGAGCAGTACTTC. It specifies CASSEAGTGLDEQYF.